A single sample gave rise to the 25 T cell receptor beta chains below, sequenced in a study of graft-versus-host responses after intestinal transplantation. Each mixed lymphocyte reaction held 200,000 CFSE-labeled responders and 200,000 irradiated violet-dye-labeled stimulators. Sequenced by immunoSEQ multiplex PCR; TCRdb stores in-frame clones only, minus some. The top ten clones hold roughly 2.3% of a sample with approximately 13,000 clones, about 35% of them seen once. The specimen was alloreactive CD8+ T cells from a mixed lymphocyte reaction culture, collected before intestinal transplant. Subset here: CFSE-low proliferating T cells sorted from approximately six-day pre-transplant mixed lymphocyte reaction (GvH or HvG direction). Source of these receptors: a human patient who received an intestinal transplant.

CDR3 nucleotide sequence: TGTGCCAGCACGGCGGGCTTGGGTGGCTACACCTTC. It translates to CASTAGLGGYTF. This chain uses TRBV25-1 with TRBJ1-2; D gene unclear. With 7 bases removed from V and 7 bases from J, the gap between germline ends came to 13 bases. Germline lookup yields CDR1 MGHDK and CDR2 SYGVNS. There are 12 residues in the CDR3.

The gene calls are TRBV11-3 and TRBJ2-7; D ambiguous. V lost 1 base to trimming and J lost 3 bases, with 7 bases between them. Per the germline V gene, CDR1 is SGHNT and CDR2 is YENEEA. The CDR3 extends over 13 amino acids. Here the CDR3 reads CASSLVAVYEQYF. The DNA for the CDR3 is TGTGCCAGCAGCTTAGTGGCAGTCTACGAGCAGTACTTC.

In its sample, this clone was seen a few times. This sequence joins TRBV4-2 and TRBJ2-5; D not resolved. The better agreement between TRBJ2-7 and the DNA end casts doubt on the J call. The germline V gene encodes CDR1 LGHNA and CDR2 YNFKEQ. The CDR3 is 11 amino acids. As DNA, the CDR3 is TGTGCCAGCAGCCAAGGGTCCGAGCAGTACTTC. Translated: CASSQGSEQYF.

J is TRBJ2-7 and V is TRBV4-2, with 10 bases lining up with TRBD1. The CDR3 extends over 19 amino acids. Trimming took 4 bases from V and 3 from J; bases not matched to a gene: 18. Germline assignment: CDR1 LGHNA and CDR2 YNFKEQ. The CDR3: CASSPGQGRLFRGGYEQYF. In DNA form, the CDR3 reads TGTGCCAGCAGCCCGGGACAGGGGAGGTTGTTTCGGGGGGGCTACGAGCAGTACTTC.

The chain carries TRBV27 and TRBJ1-2, with D perhaps matching TRBD1 (6 bases). V was pared by 5 bases and J by 6 bases, with 16 bases between. Germline V gives CDR1 MNHEY, CDR2 SMNVEV (reference sequence). This CDR3 has 14 amino acids. The CDR3 DNA follows: TGTGCCAGCAGTCTAGTGGGGGCTGCGGATGGCTACACCTTC. Its protein is CASSLVGAADGYTF.

This clone appeared a few times. Here the CDR3 DNA reads TGCGCCAGCAGCCGGGTCCCACTAGGAATCAATCCGTACAATGAGCAGTTCTTC. Translated: CASSRVPLGINPYNEQFF. The J gene is TRBJ2-1, the V gene TRBV4-1; D possibly corresponds to TRBD2 (5 bases). The germline V gene has CDR1 MGHRA and CDR2 YSYEKL. The CDR3 covers 18 residues. The V gene lost 4 bases and the J gene lost 4 bases, with 23 bases spanning the gap.

This clone counts as medium-sized. The chain joins TRBV27 to TRBJ2-1; a weak D match, TRBD1 (5 bases). Germline V gene sequence: CDR1 MNHEY, CDR2 SMNVEV (reference sequence). Deletions cut 3 bases from V and 8 bases from J, with 8 bases between. The CDR3 contains 12 residues. The CDR3 spells CASSFWGDEQFF. The CDR3 bases are TGTGCCAGCAGTTTTTGGGGCGATGAGCAGTTCTTC.

V and J are TRBV29-1 and TRBJ1-2; D perhaps matches TRBD1 (6 bases). CDR3 length: 14 amino acids. Per the germline V gene, CDR1 is SQVTM and CDR2 is ANQGSEA. CDR3 coding DNA: TGCAGGGGGACGGACAGAACCGATTACTATGGCTACACCTTC. Translated: CRGTDRTDYYGYTF. Full variable domain (missing parts from reference TRBV29-1 and TRBJ1-2): SAVISQKPSRDICQRGTSLTIQCQVDSQVTMMFWYRQQPGQSLTLIATANQGSEATYESGFVIDKFPISRPNLTFSTLTVSNMSPEDSSIYLCRGTDRTDYYGYTFGSGTRLTVV.

CDR3 sequence reads: CASSYSVRSDNSPLHF. The CDR3 DNA reads as TGTGCCAGCAGTTACTCCGTGCGCAGCGATAATTCACCCCTCCACTTT. V and J are TRBV6-5 and TRBJ1-6; D call uncertain. The length of the CDR3 is 16 residues. CDR1 is MNHEY, CDR2 SVGAGI, per germline. V shed 0 bases and J shed 5 bases, with 11 bases lying between them.

The rearrangement links TRBV6-5 to TRBJ2-7; D unresolved. The germline V gene encodes CDR1 MNHEY and CDR2 SVGAGI. This CDR3 spans 12 amino acids. V was cut by 0 bases and J by 7 bases, with 7 bases left in between. In nucleotides, the CDR3 is TGTGCCAGCAGTTACTCGGTGGGGGAGCAGTACTTC. It codes for CASSYSVGEQYF.

This clone was seen a handful of times. A read error may account for a junction end that differs from germline. Other nucleotide sequences from this sample produce the same CDR3. The chain employs TRBV4-1 and TRBJ2-7; D gene uncertain. Germline lookup yields CDR1 MGHRA and CDR2 YSYEKL. CDR3 length: 13 amino acids. The CDR3 loop is CASSHEEAYEQYF. The DNA for the CDR3 is TGTGCCAGCAGCCACGAAGAGGCCTACGAGCAGTACTTC.

As regards this clone: A read error may account for a junction end that differs from germline. The V and J genes are TRBV9 and TRBJ2-3; D might be TRBD1 (7 bases). CDR1 and CDR2 (germline): SGDLS, YYNGEE. This CDR3 comprises 16 residues. The CDR3 coding sequence is TGTGTCAGCACCCGAGGAGGGGGCCAGGGTACAGATACGCAGTATTTT. This translates into CVSTRGGGQGTDTQYF. Looking up the rest from reference TRBV9 and TRBJ2-3 gives the full variable domain: DSGVTQTPKHLITATGQRVTLRCSPRSGDLSVYWYQQSLDQGLQFLIQYYNGEERAKGNILERFSAQQFPDLHSELNLSSLELGDSALYFCVSTRGGGQGTDTQYFGPGTRLTVL.

The V call is TRBV21-1, the J call TRBJ1-5; the tabulated D call, TRBD1, remains unverified against the DNA. TRBV21-1 is reported as a pseudogene. This CDR3 has 15 residues. This CDR3 is CASSKVRWANQPQHF. CDR3 sequence (DNA): TGTGCCAGCAGCAAAGTTCGGTGGGCCAATCAGCCCCAGCATTTT.

The rearrangement links TRBV7-9 to TRBJ1-2; no clear D gene. With 2 bases removed from V and 3 bases from J, the gap between germline ends came to 7 bases. Germline CDR1 SEHNR, CDR2 FQNEAQ (reference sequence). The CDR3 is 13 residues long. Written as DNA, the CDR3 is TGTGCCAGCAGCTTACTGTCCGACTATGGCTACACCTTC. Translating gives CASSLLSDYGYTF.

This chain connects TRBV7-9 to TRBJ2-1, with D tentatively TRBD2 (6 bases). The CDR3 sequence is 16 residues long. V was trimmed by 5 bases and J by 1 base, leaving 15 bases between them. Germline CDR1 and CDR2: SEHNR and FQNEAQ (reference sequence). DNA of the CDR3: TGTGCCAGCAGCGGCCGACTAGTCGGGTCCTACAATGAGCAGTTCTTC. Translation: CASSGRLVGSYNEQFF.

There are a few counts of this clone. This chain connects TRBV27 to TRBJ1-1, with D uncertain. Germline V gives CDR1 MNHEY, CDR2 SMNVEV (reference sequence). Between the trimmed V and J ends, which lost 2 bases and 4 bases, there was a span of 11 bases. CDR3 size: 14 residues. CDR3 region: CASSLLDMGTEAFF. In DNA form, the CDR3 reads TGTGCCAGCAGTTTACTAGATATGGGCACTGAAGCTTTCTTT.

This clone has more than one count but fewer than ten. CDR3 sequence (DNA): TGTGCCAGCAGCGCCGAGGGGAGGGGGTTCACCGGGGAGCTGTTTTTT. Translation gives CASSAEGRGFTGELFF. The V and J genes are TRBV9 and TRBJ2-2; TRBD2 might be the D (7 bases). This CDR3 is built from 16 residues. CDR1 and CDR2 (germline): SGDLS, YYNGEE. The germline V and J ends were trimmed by 3 bases and 4 bases, with 16 bases remaining between them.

J is TRBJ1-2 and V is TRBV9; D gene uncertain. V shed 3 bases and J shed 4 bases, with 4 bases lying between them. The CDR3 has 11 amino acids. Germline V CDR1 and CDR2: SGDLS, YYNGEE. As DNA, the CDR3 is TGTGCCAGCAGCGGGGCCTATGGCTACACCTTC. It specifies CASSGAYGYTF. Variable domain in full (rest from reference TRBV9 and TRBJ1-2): DSGVTQTPKHLITATGQRVTLRCSPRSGDLSVYWYQQSLDQGLQFLIQYYNGEERAKGNILERFSAQQFPDLHSELNLSSLELGDSALYFCASSGAYGYTFGSGTRLTVV.

CDR3 bases: TGTGCCAGCAGCTTAGGACACAGAGCCTACGAGCAGTACTTC. Translation gives CASSLGHRAYEQYF. J is TRBJ2-7 and V is TRBV11-2; D is ambiguous. Deletions cut 1 base from V and 2 bases from J, with 9 bases between. This CDR3 is built from 14 residues. Germline CDR1 is SGHAT and CDR2 is FQNNGV.

This chain joins TRBV28 and TRBJ1-6, with D possibly being TRBD1 (6 bases). Germline CDR1 is MDHEN and CDR2 is SYDVKM. Trimming pared 5 bases from V and 16 bases from J, leaving 30 bases between. This CDR3 is built from 17 residues. This CDR3 is CASSNLRTVSRTALLHF. CDR3 DNA sequence: TGTGCCAGCAGTAATCTTAGGACAGTTTCTCGAACCGCCCTACTCCACTTT.

The chain recombines TRBV12-2 with TRBJ2-7; the table names TRBD2, a call not compared with the DNA. TRBV12-2 is marked as a pseudogene. This CDR3 has 15 residues. The CDR3 DNA sequence: TGTGCAAGTCGCTTCGGACGGGAGGAGTACTACGAGCAGTACTTC. This gives the protein CASRFGREEYYEQYF.

The chain has TRBV5-4 and TRBJ1-1; unclear D gene. The CDR3 length is 15 residues. V lost 0 bases and J 1 base, leaving 10 bases between the germline ends. Germline V gene data show CDR1 as SGHNT and CDR2 as YYREEE (reference sequence). The CDR3, as DNA: TGTGCCAGCAGCTTGGCCTTACTTTCGAACACTGAAGCTTTCTTT. Translation gives CASSLALLSNTEAFF.

This clone is medium-sized by share. The rearrangement uses TRBV5-6 and TRBJ2-1, with TRBD1 matching 7 bases. The V segment lost 3 bases and the J segment 4 bases; nucleotides outside the gene matches: 7. The CDR3 loop spans 15 amino acids. Germline values: CDR1 SGHDT, CDR2 YYEEEE. The CDR3: CASSSRDRLYNEQFF. In nucleotides, the CDR3 is TGTGCCAGCAGCTCTAGGGACAGACTATACAATGAGCAGTTCTTC.

The chain carries TRBV5-4 and TRBJ2-7, with 11 bases that match TRBD1. The CDR3 contains 15 residues. Germline V gene sequence: CDR1 SGHNT, CDR2 YYREEE (reference sequence). With V trimmed by 2 bases and J by 2 bases, 3 bases remained unmatched. The CDR3 sequence is CASSFGTGGAYEQYF. The CDR3 nucleotides are TGTGCCAGCAGCTTTGGGACAGGGGGGGCCTACGAGCAGTACTTC. Full variable domain (remainder filled in from reference TRBV5-4 and TRBJ2-7): ETGVTQSPTHLIKTRGQQVTLRCSSQSGHNTVSWYQQALGQGPQFIFQYYREEENGRGNFPPRFSGLQFPNYSSELNVNALELDDSALYLCASSFGTGGAYEQYFGPGTRLTVT.

The V call is TRBV4-1, the J call TRBJ1-6; weak D call: TRBD1 (6 bases). Germline V CDR1 and CDR2: MGHRA, YSYEKL. The V gene lost 4 bases and the J gene lost 5 bases, with 12 bases spanning the gap. The CDR3 extends over 15 amino acids. In DNA, the CDR3 is TGCGCCAGCAGCCGTGGACAGTTCGATAATTCACCCCTCCACTTT. It is translated as CASSRGQFDNSPLHF.